The 25 T cell receptor beta chains below all came from one sample that was sequenced in a study of CD8 T cells in ankylosing spondylitis. A single record per CDR3 protein comes from TCRdb applying MiXCR to the 5' RACE reads. The data show some 150,000 distinct CDR3 sequences, about an eighth seen once. Input material: blood, either unsorted or a sorted T cell fraction (not recorded which). Source of these receptors: a female donor with ankylosing spondylitis or in good health (not recorded which).

In its sample, this clonotype was seen many times. This sequence joins TRBV6-5 and TRBJ2-3; 9 bases fit TRBD2. Germline lookup yields CDR1 MNHEY and CDR2 SVGAGI. After removal of 4 bases from V and 6 bases from J, the junction contained 5 bases not matched to a gene. This CDR3 has 14 residues. In nucleotides, the CDR3 is TGTGCCAGCAGTTCGCGGGGGGGCGAGGATACGCAGTATTTT. Residues: CASSSRGGEDTQYF.

This clonotype was detected ten times or more. This chain joins TRBV29-1 and TRBJ2-1; perhaps TRBD2 as D (7 bases). The germline gives CDR1 SQVTM, CDR2 ANQGSEA. V lost 0 bases and J 4 bases, leaving 19 bases between the germline ends. This CDR3 is built from 17 residues. The CDR3 spells CSVEDFGGGSVYNEQFF. The DNA for the CDR3 is TGCAGCGTTGAAGATTTCGGGGGCGGGAGTGTTTACAATGAGCAGTTCTTC.

This clonotype has at least ten counts. The V gene is TRBV20-1, the J gene TRBJ2-1; weak D call: TRBD2 (5 bases). The germline V gene encodes CDR1 DFQATT and CDR2 SNEGSKA (reference sequence). The V gene lost 3 bases and the J gene lost 9 bases, with 18 bases spanning the gap. The CDR3 has 14 amino acids. CDR3 DNA sequence: TGCAGTGCTAGTCGGATCTCGGGATTAGGTGAGCAGTTCTTC. Its protein product is CSASRISGLGEQFF.

This clonotype was detected a few times. The J gene is TRBJ2-1, the V gene TRBV7-9; perhaps TRBD1 as D (6 bases). The V end lost 1 base, the J end lost 0 bases, and 16 bases lay between the germline ends. The CDR3 consists of 18 residues. Germline values: CDR1 SEHNR, CDR2 FQNEAQ (reference sequence). CDR3 DNA sequence: TGTGCCAGCAGCTTAGACAATTCAGGACAGAGCTCCTACAATGAGCAGTTCTTC. The encoded protein is CASSLDNSGQSSYNEQFF.

This clonotype was counted at least ten times. The V and J genes are TRBV3-1 and TRBJ1-2; D ambiguous. V gave up 3 bases and J gave up 2 bases, with 4 bases separating them. This CDR3 comprises 12 residues. In germline, CDR1 is LGHDT, CDR2 YNNKEL (reference sequence). The CDR3 DNA reads as TGTGCCAGCAGCCAGGTCAACTATGGCTACACCTTC. Its protein product is CASSQVNYGYTF.

This clonotype was counted at least ten times. V usage is TRBV20-1 and J usage is TRBJ1-1, with unresolved D. V was cut by 0 bases and J by 7 bases, with 30 bases left in between. The V gene's germline CDR1 is DFQATT and CDR2 SNEGSKA (reference sequence). There are 19 residues in the CDR3. CDR3 residues: CSARDREGGVGFELLEAFF. DNA of the CDR3: TGCAGTGCTAGAGATCGGGAGGGCGGAGTAGGATTCGAACTTCTTGAAGCTTTCTTT.

This clonotype was recorded at least ten times. The V call is TRBV5-1, the J call TRBJ1-1; D not resolved. V was pared by 8 bases and J by 6 bases, with 11 bases between. The germline gives CDR1 SGHRS, CDR2 YFSETQ. The CDR3 extends over 11 amino acids. The CDR3 here is CARENFAEAFF. CDR3 in DNA: TGCGCCAGGGAAAATTTCGCTGAAGCTTTCTTT.

V is TRBV2 and J is TRBJ2-1; TRBD2 agrees at 10 bases. The germline CDR1 and CDR2 sequences are SNHLY and FYNNEI. J lost 9 bases, V lost 7 bases, and 0 bases had no gene match. The CDR3 spans 11 residues. This CDR3 reads CASTSGSEQFF. CDR3 DNA sequence: TGTGCCAGCACTAGCGGGAGTGAGCAGTTCTTC.

This clonotype was found many times. The chain has TRBV20-1 and TRBJ2-3, with D hard to call. The CDR3 spans 15 residues. CDR1 and CDR2 from the germline V gene are DFQATT and SNEGSKA (reference sequence). With 6 bases removed from V and 3 bases from J, the gap between germline ends came to 19 bases. The CDR3: CSAAPRAKLTDTQYF. The CDR3 region has the DNA TGCAGTGCGGCCCCTAGGGCCAAATTAACAGATACGCAGTATTTT.

This chain joins TRBV29-1 and TRBJ2-1; 11 nucleotides align to TRBD2. V was pared by 1 base and J by 1 base, with 9 bases of the junction left unmatched. The CDR3 has 18 residues. Germline V gives CDR1 SQVTM, CDR2 ANQGSEA. CDR3 region: CSVEGFRLAGGSYNEQFF. CDR3 bases: TGCAGCGTTGAAGGTTTCAGATTAGCGGGAGGGTCCTACAATGAGCAGTTCTTC.

This clonotype occurred a few times. This chain connects TRBV3-1 to TRBJ2-3, with D tentatively TRBD2 (7 bases). Trimming took off 4 bases at V and 2 bases at J, with 16 bases between the two ends. The CDR3 extends over 16 amino acids. Germline-derived CDR1 and CDR2 are LGHDT and YNNKEL (reference sequence). The CDR3 DNA reads as TGTGCCAGCAGCCCCCGGGACGGGGGGCTCACAGATACGCAGTATTTT. This sequence encodes CASSPRDGGLTDTQYF.

This clonotype was detected a few times. The chain employs TRBV2 and TRBJ2-1; D not certain. The CDR3 has 16 residues. The V end lost 1 base, the J end lost 8 bases, and 18 bases lay between the germline ends. Germline V gene sequence: CDR1 SNHLY, CDR2 FYNNEI. The DNA of the CDR3 is TGTGCCAGCAGTGAAGGGCAGAGGCCCGGTATGGATGAGCAGTTCTTC. Translating gives CASSEGQRPGMDEQFF.

This clonotype was found many times. J is TRBJ2-5 and V is TRBV3-1; no definite D call. V gave up 1 base and J gave up 1 base, with 4 bases separating them. Germline CDR1 and CDR2: LGHDT and YNNKEL (reference sequence). The CDR3 consists of 13 residues. The CDR3 DNA reads TGTGCCAGCAGCCAAGCAGCCCAAGAGACCCAGTACTTC. Translation: CASSQAAQETQYF.

This clonotype was counted at least ten times. The V and J genes are TRBV20-1 and TRBJ2-3; possibly TRBD2 for D (5 bases). Germline V gene sequence: CDR1 DFQATT, CDR2 SNEGSKA (reference sequence). The CDR3 consists of 13 residues. Deletions cut 6 bases from V and 6 bases from J, with 16 bases between. CDR3: CSAEGASADTQYF. Here the CDR3 DNA reads TGCAGTGCAGAGGGAGCATCGGCCGATACGCAGTATTTT.

The sample holds many counts of this clonotype. V is TRBV7-2 and J is TRBJ1-1, with no clear D. The CDR3 sequence is 14 residues long. Germline lookup yields CDR1 SGHTA and CDR2 FQGNSA. Between the trimmed V and J ends, which lost 5 bases and 4 bases, there was a span of 14 bases. The CDR3 region is CASSAHGVITEAFF. The CDR3 DNA reads as TGTGCCAGCAGCGCCCACGGGGTCATCACTGAAGCTTTCTTT.

This clonotype appeared many times. This chain joins TRBV28 and TRBJ2-7, with 9 bases that match TRBD1. This CDR3 is 14 amino acids long. With 5 bases clipped from V and 3 bases from J, the junction kept 5 bases outside the gene matches. CDR1 and CDR2 from the germline V gene are MDHEN and SYDVKM. CDR3 sequence reads: CASSTGQGFYEQYF. CDR3 in DNA: TGTGCCAGCAGTACGGGACAGGGTTTCTACGAGCAGTACTTC.

Ten or more counts support this clonotype. The V call is TRBV12-3 or TRBV12-4, the J call TRBJ1-1; tentatively, D is TRBD1 (5 bases). Trimming removed 8 bases at V and 0 bases at J, with 13 bases between. This CDR3 region has 14 residues. This CDR3 reads CASHYRGLNTEAFF. The CDR3 coding sequence is TGTGCCAGCCACTACCGGGGCCTGAACACTGAAGCTTTCTTT.

This clonotype was picked up many times. The chain is built from TRBV20-1 and TRBJ1-2, with TRBD1 as a possible D gene (5 bases). CDR1 and CDR2 from the germline V gene are DFQATT and SNEGSKA (reference sequence). The ends were cut back, 0 bases at V and 6 bases at J, with 14 bases in the middle. CDR3 length: 14 residues. CDR3 in DNA: TGCAGTGCTAGAGATCTAGGCAGGGATGATGGCTACACCTTC. Translation gives CSARDLGRDDGYTF.

This clonotype was detected many times. V and J are TRBV12-3 or TRBV12-4 and TRBJ1-5; TRBD1 matches at 9 bases. With V trimmed by 1 base and J by 7 bases, 2 bases remained unmatched. This CDR3 spans 14 amino acids. CDR3 loop: CASSLVTGGQPQHF. The CDR3 nucleotides read TGTGCCAGCAGTTTAGTGACAGGGGGACAGCCCCAGCATTTT.

This clonotype has at least ten counts. The rearrangement uses TRBV5-1 and TRBJ1-6; D may be TRBD1 (5 bases). The CDR3 is 15 residues long. The germline V and J ends were trimmed by 0 bases and 10 bases, with 14 bases remaining between them. Germline V CDR1 and CDR2: SGHRS, YFSETQ. The CDR3 sequence: CASSLEWKGRSPLHF. CDR3 DNA sequence: TGCGCCAGCAGCTTGGAGTGGAAGGGGAGGTCACCCCTCCACTTT.

The sample holds many counts of this clonotype. The chain couples TRBV20-1 to TRBJ2-2; tentative D call: TRBD2 (6 bases). Trimming removed 3 bases at V and 2 bases at J, with 10 bases between. The germline gives CDR1 DFQATT, CDR2 SNEGSKA (reference sequence). The CDR3 has 14 residues. CDR3 region: CSARSGGNTGELFF. CDR3 sequence (DNA): TGCAGTGCTAGGTCCGGGGGAAACACCGGGGAGCTGTTTTTT.

The chain employs TRBV14 and TRBJ2-7, with D unclear. Germline assignment: CDR1 SGHDN and CDR2 FVKESK. Trimming took 6 bases from V and 7 from J, leaving 16 bases between them. CDR3 length equals 13 residues. Here the CDR3 reads CASSPTRLTEQYF. DNA for the CDR3: TGTGCCAGCAGTCCAACCCGCCTTACGGAGCAGTACTTC.

Concerning this clonotype: This sequence may be a read error, since a much larger clone differs from it by one base. The chain carries TRBV3-1 and TRBJ2-1; D possibly corresponds to TRBD2 (5 bases). Germline CDR1 LGHDT, CDR2 YNNKEL (reference sequence). The CDR3 length is 15 residues. The CDR3 loop is CACSRTGVSYNEQFF. The CDR3 DNA sequence: TGTGCCTGCAGCCGGACCGGGGTTTCCTACAATGAGCAGTTCTTC.

V usage is TRBV5-5 and J usage is TRBJ2-1, with no clear D. Trimming shortened V by 7 bases and J by 3 bases, and 8 bases separated the two germline ends. The V gene's germline CDR1 is SGHKS and CDR2 YYEKEE (reference sequence). This CDR3 contains 12 residues. The CDR3 DNA follows: TGTGCCAGCGGCTGGGGCTACAATGAGCAGTTCTTC. Protein: CASGWGYNEQFF. The full variable domain, rest sourced from reference TRBV5-5 and TRBJ2-1, is DAGVTQSPTHLIKTRGQQVTLRCSPISGHKSVSWYQQVLGQGPQFIFQYYEKEERGRGNFPDRFSARQFPNYSSELNVNALLLGDSALYLCASGWGYNEQFFGPGTRLTVL.

In this sample, this clonotype turned up many times. CDR3 loop: CSAGPGTAYSNQPQHF. Written as DNA, the CDR3 is TGCAGTGCTGGACCCGGGACAGCCTATAGCAATCAGCCCCAGCATTTT. The gene calls are TRBV20-1 and TRBJ1-5; 7 bases agree with TRBD1. CDR1 and CDR2 from the germline V gene are DFQATT and SNEGSKA (reference sequence). V was clipped by 5 bases and J by 0 bases; unmatched bases: 10. The CDR3 loop spans 16 amino acids.